Below, 2 T cell receptor beta chains from the same sample are listed, as sequenced in a study of cytomegalovirus exposure and HLA in healthy donors. Data came from immunoSEQ multiplex PCR; TCRdb stores just in-frame clones and leaves some out. The sample lists 200,000 or so clones; around 86% were seen once. Sequencing was done on a sample of PBMCs. These TCRs come from a young woman in good health and CMV-seropositive.

The chain is built from TRBV4-1 and TRBJ2-1, with 8 bases fitting TRBD2. CDR1 MGHRA and CDR2 YSYEKL come from the germline V gene. The V gene end was trimmed by 4 bases and the J gene end by 6 bases; junction bases not matched to a gene: 8. This CDR3 is 15 amino acids long. Written as DNA, the CDR3 is TGCGCCAGCAGCCCCCCAGGACTAGCCCCCAATGAGCAGTTCTTC. It encodes CASSPPGLAPNEQFF.

The rearrangement uses TRBV25-1 and TRBJ1-1; no clear D gene. V shed 1 base and J shed 1 base, with 10 bases lying between them. The CDR3 covers 15 residues. Germline values: CDR1 MGHDK, CDR2 SYGVNS. The CDR3 loop is CASSEWRGRNTEAFF. The CDR3, as DNA: TGTGCCAGCAGTGAATGGCGCGGTCGGAACACTGAAGCTTTCTTT.